The clone carrying this T cell receptor (beta chain) was recorded many times. Its antigen is unknown. The sample comes from a study of T-cell memory formation after mild COVID-19. Study-wide results and limits: A subset of responding clones appeared in pre-infection memory, suggesting cross-reactive memory joined. Proof of SARS-CoV-2 specificity was absent for the second-wave clones that crested on day 37. Day 15 to 85 contracting clones showed balanced CD4/CD8; day 15 to 37 expanders favored CD4+.

TCRdb independently ran MiXCR on the 5' RACE reads; one entry per CDR3 protein. The repertoire consists of 470,000 or so distinct CDR3 sequences, with roughly 18% occurring once and the leading ten covering roughly 12%. Germline CDR1 SGHVS, CDR2 FNYEAQ. V lost 5 bases and J lost 5; bases outside the gene matches: 6. The CDR3 is made up of 14 amino acids. The receptor comes from an adult woman who had mild COVID-19 (a few samples of this study predate the infection). Cell type and time point are not known. This chain uses TRBV7-6 with TRBJ2-1; TRBD2 agrees at 7 bases. Sequencing used PBMCs or a T cell subset sorted from them (not recorded which). CDR3 in DNA: TGTGCCAGCAGCCCGCTAGCGGCGAACAATGAGCAGTTCTTC. Encoded protein: CASSPLAANNEQFF.